This TCR beta chain appears in the sequencing data of a study of blood T cells in healthy people across ages. The study's findings and limits: Naive CD4+ cells and diversity were both higher in long-lived donors than in aged donors.

In regard to this clonotype: Its specificity is unknown.

The second PCR ran about 6 to 12 cycles with a sample-barcoded 5' primer and J-beta primers. TCRdb re-called the 5' RACE reads through MiXCR, storing one row per CDR3 protein. Of roughly 500,000 distinct CDR3 sequences in the sample, 20% to 30% were seen once. After removal of 5 bases from V and 8 bases from J, the junction contained 14 bases not matched to a gene. Per germline, CDR1 SGHTA and CDR2 FQGNSA. The length of the CDR3 is 16 residues. These data were also filed under a second study, of T cells of mothers and their children. Per that paper: cDNA was synthesized from all extracted RNA at approximately 1.5 ug per reaction. In the second PCR, M1S primer introduced barcodes and 2-4 random bases. There were over 8 million TCR beta CDR3 reads from each mother and 2.5 million to 3.5 million from each child.

The chain couples TRBV7-2 to TRBJ2-1; 8 nucleotides align to TRBD2. The receptor comes from a boy aged 5-17 years in good health. Sequences were obtained from blood. The CDR3 loop reads CASSPREGFSSYEQFF. The CDR3 nucleotides are TGTGCCAGCAGCCCACGGGAGGGATTTTCATCGTATGAGCAGTTCTTC.